This TCR beta chain was identified in a study of T cell repertoires in cytomegalovirus infection. As to this clonotype: Its antigen is currently unknown.

TCRdb reprocessed the reads with MiXCR, giving one entry per CDR3 protein. The sample shows 250,000 to 400,000 distinct CDR3 sequences, approximately 25% of them seen only once. The ends lost 0 bases at V and 8 bases at J; junction bases unmatched: 8. Germline V CDR1 and CDR2: LGHNA, YSLEER. The CDR3 spans 16 residues. The sequence derives from a human donor in good health (CMV status not recorded). Some clones in this sample may be carry-over from other donors' samples. The chain couples TRBV4-3 to TRBJ2-1; 9 bases align to TRBD2. The sequences come from cultured PBMCs, collected from culture after CMV antigen stimulation. In DNA, the CDR3 is TGCGCCAGCAGCCAAGATGTTGCGGGAGGGCCAGATGAGCAGTTCTTC. Translation gives CASSQDVAGGPDEQFF.